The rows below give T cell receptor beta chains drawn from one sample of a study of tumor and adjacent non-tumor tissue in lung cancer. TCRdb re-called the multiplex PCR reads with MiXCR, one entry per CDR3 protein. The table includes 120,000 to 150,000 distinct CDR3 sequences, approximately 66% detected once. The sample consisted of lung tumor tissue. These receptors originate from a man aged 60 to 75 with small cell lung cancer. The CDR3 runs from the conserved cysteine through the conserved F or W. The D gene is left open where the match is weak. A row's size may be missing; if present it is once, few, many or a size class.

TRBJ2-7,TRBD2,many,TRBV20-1,TGCAGTGCACGGGAGGGCCTAACGTACGAGCAGTACTTC,CSAREGLTYEQYF
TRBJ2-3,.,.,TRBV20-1,TGCAGTGCTAGCCCAGTGGGAAGGGAGCCAGATACGCAGTATTTT,CSASPVGREPDTQYF
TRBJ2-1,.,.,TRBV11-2,TGTACCAGCAGCTTCGTGCTCAAAAATGAACAGTTCTTC,CTSSFVLKNEQFF
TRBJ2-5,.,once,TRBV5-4,TGTGCCAGCAGCCTAAAACAGGGGGCGGGAGGGACCCAGTACTTC,CASSLKQGAGGTQYF
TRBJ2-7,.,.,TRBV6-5,TGTGCCAGCAGGCGCCCAGAGTACCCCTACGAGCAGTACTTC,CASRRPEYPYEQYF
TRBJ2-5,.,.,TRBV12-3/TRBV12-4,TGTGCCAGCTGTTGGACCGGGACAGAGACCCAGTACTTC,CASCWTGTETQYF
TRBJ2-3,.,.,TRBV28,TGTGTCAGCAGTTCGCCCGTGACAGATACGCAGTATTTT,CVSSSPVTDTQYF
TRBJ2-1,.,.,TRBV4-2,TGTGCCAGCAGCCAAGAAAGCTACCTGGGTGTGCGGGGCCTAAATGAGCAGTTCTTC,CASSQESYLGVRGLNEQFF
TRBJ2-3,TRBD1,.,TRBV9,TGTGCCAGCAGCGTTGAAGACAGGGGGAGCACAGATACGCAGTATTTT,CASSVEDRGSTDTQYF
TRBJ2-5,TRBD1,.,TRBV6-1,TGTGCCATCAGTAACTCACGCCGAGTCGGACAGGGGGCTGTGACCCAGTACTTC,CAISNSRRVGQGAVTQYF
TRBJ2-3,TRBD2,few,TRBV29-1,TGCGGCGTTGGAGGACTAGCGGGCTGCACAGATACGCAGTATTTT,CGVGGLAGCTDTQYF
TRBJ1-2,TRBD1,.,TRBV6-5,TGTGTCAGCAGCACAGGGGACTATGGCCACACCTTC,CVSSTGDYGHTF
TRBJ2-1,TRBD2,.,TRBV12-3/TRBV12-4,TGTGCCAGCAGGGGTACTAGCGGTAACAATGAGCAGTTCTTC,CASRGTSGNNEQFF
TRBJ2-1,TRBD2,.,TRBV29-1,TGCGGCGTGGATCTAGCGGGAGGGCGAAATGAGCAATTCTTC,CGVDLAGGRNEQFF
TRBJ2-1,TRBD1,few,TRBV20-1,TGCAGTGTCATCCCGTCGGGCAGGGGGCCCTACAATGAGCAGTTCTTC,CSVIPSGRGPYNEQFF
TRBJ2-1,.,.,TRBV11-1,TGTACCAGCAGCTTAGCGCCCCGCTCCTACAATGAGCAGTTCTTC,CTSSLAPRSYNEQFF
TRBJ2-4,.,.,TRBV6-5,TGTGCCAGCTGTTACTCGACGGGCACCAGAAACATTCAGTACTTC,CASCYSTGTRNIQYF
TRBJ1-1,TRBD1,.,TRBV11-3,TGTGCCAGCAGCTCTAGGACAGGGGAACTGAGGGCTTACTTT,CASSSRTGELRAYF
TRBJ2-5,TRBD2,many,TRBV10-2,TGCGCCAGCAGTGAGTCTGCTAGCGGCCTGTCCCAGTACTTC,CASSESASGLSQYF
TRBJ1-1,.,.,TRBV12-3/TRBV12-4,TGTGCCAGCAGTTTATTCGCCACTGAAGCTTTCTTT,CASSLFATEAFF
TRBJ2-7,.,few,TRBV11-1,TGTGCCAGCAATTTCAAGACTTACGAGCAGTACTTC,CASNFKTYEQYF
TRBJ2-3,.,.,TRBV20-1,TGCGGTGTTAGAGGTCTGGCCAGATCTGATACGCAGTATTTT,CGVRGLARSDTQYF
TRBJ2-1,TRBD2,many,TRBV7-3,TGTGCCAGCAGCTTAGGTACTAGCGGGCCCGTGGAGCAGTTCTTC,CASSLGTSGPVEQFF
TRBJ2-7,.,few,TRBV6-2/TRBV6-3,TGTGCCAGCAGGCGGGACTTGAGCTCCTACGAGCAGTACTTC,CASRRDLSSYEQYF
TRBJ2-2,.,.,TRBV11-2,TGTGTCAGCAGCCTCGGACAGAACACCGGGGAGCTGCTTTTT,CVSSLGQNTGELLF
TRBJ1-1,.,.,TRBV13,TGTGTCAGTAGTCTAGGACGTAACATGAACACTGAAGCTTTCTTT,CVSSLGRNMNTEAFF
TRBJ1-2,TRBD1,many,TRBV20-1,TGCAGTGCTAGAGATCTGGAGGGGGCGCAGACGGTTGATGGCTACACCTTC,CSARDLEGAQTVDGYTF
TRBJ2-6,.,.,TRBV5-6,TGTGCCAGCAGCATAGACAATTCCGGGGCCAACGTCCCGACTTTC,CASSIDNSGANVPTF
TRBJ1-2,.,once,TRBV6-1,TGTGCCAGCACCATCGGACCCAACGATGGCTACGCTTTC,CASTIGPNDGYAF
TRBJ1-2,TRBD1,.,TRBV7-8,TGTACCAGCAGCCCGGGGACAGACCTCAACTATGGCTACACCTTC,CTSSPGTDLNYGYTF
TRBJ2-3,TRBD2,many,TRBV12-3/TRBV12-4,TGTGCCAGCAGTCGTAGCGGGAGCACAGATACGCAGTATTTT,CASSRSGSTDTQYF
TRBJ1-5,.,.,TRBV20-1,TGCAGTGCTAGAGGGACATCAAGGGTCAATCAGCCCCAGCATTTT,CSARGTSRVNQPQHF
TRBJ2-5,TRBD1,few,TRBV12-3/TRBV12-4,TGTGCCAGCAGTTTATTGGGACAGGGAAGTAGCGAGACCCAGTACTTC,CASSLLGQGSSETQYF
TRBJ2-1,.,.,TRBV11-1,TGTGTCAGCAGAACTTTTGGGGATGGGGGCTTCAATGAGCAGTTCTTC,CVSRTFGDGGFNEQFF
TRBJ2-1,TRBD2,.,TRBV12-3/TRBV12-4,TGTGCCAGCATATCTCCAGCGGGGTGGGGAAGCTTCTACAATGAGCAGTTCTTC,CASISPAGWGSFYNEQFF
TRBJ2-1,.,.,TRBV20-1,TGCAGTTCTGGAGATGTCTTAATGTCCTACAATGAGCAGTTCTTC,CSSGDVLMSYNEQFF
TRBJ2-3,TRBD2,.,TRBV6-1,TGTGCCAGCAGTGGAAGCCTAGCGGGACTGGGCACAGATACACAGTATTTT,CASSGSLAGLGTDTQYF
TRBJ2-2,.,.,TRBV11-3,TGTTCCAGCAGCTTTTCTCAAGTGGACGGGGAGATGTTTTTT,CSSSFSQVDGEMFF
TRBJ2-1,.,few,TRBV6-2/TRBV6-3,TGTGCCAGCAGCTCCGGGACACCGAATCCGCAGTTCTTC,CASSSGTPNPQFF
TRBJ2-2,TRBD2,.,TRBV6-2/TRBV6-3,TGTGCCAGCAGTTACTTTAGCGGGAGGTCGAACACCGGGGAGCTGTTTTTT,CASSYFSGRSNTGELFF
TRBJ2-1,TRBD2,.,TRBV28,TGTGCCAACAGACCGAGCGGGGCCAACTCGGGGAATGAGCAGTTCTTC,CANRPSGANSGNEQFF
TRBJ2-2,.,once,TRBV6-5,TGTACCAGCAGTTACTCGATCCAATTAGCTAATACCGGGGAGCTGTTTTTT,CTSSYSIQLANTGELFF